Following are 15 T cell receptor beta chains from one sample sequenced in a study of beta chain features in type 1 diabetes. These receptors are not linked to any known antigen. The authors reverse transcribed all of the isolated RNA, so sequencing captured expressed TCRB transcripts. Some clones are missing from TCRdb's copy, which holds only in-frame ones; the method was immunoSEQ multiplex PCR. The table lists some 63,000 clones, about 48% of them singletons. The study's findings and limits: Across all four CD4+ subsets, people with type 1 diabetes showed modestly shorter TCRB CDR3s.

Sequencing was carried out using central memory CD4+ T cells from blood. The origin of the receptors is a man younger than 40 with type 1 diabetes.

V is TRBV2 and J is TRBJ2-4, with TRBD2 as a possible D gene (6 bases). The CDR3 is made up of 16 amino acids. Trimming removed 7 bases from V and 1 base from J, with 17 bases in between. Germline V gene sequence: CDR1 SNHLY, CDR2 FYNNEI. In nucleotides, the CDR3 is TGTGCCAGCACCAGGGACCCTGGGGGGGCCAAAAACATTCAGTACTTC. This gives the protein CASTRDPGGAKNIQYF.

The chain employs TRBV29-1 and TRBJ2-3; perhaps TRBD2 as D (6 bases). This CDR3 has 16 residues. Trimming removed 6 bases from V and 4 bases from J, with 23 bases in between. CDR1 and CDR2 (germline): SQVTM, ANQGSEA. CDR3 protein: CSVPLSGGKGADTQYF. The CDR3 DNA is TGCAGCGTGCCCCTCTCCGGGGGTAAGGGCGCAGATACGCAGTATTTT.

CDR3 bases: TGTGCCAGCAGTACCCCGGGACAGGGCTACGAGCAGTACTTC. It yields the protein CASSTPGQGYEQYF. The chain employs TRBV6-6 and TRBJ2-7; 9 bases align to TRBD1. The CDR3 length is 14 residues. V was clipped by 5 bases and J by 3 bases; unmatched bases: 5. Germline V lookup: CDR1 MNHNY, CDR2 SVGAGI (reference sequence).

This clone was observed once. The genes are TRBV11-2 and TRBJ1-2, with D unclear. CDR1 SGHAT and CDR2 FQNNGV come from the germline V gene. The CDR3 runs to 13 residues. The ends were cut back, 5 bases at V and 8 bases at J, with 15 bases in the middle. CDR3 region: CASSPDGFGGYTF. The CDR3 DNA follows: TGTGCCAGCAGCCCCGACGGGTTTGGAGGCTACACCTTC.

The CDR3 DNA is TGTGCCAGCAGGGCAGGGACTAGCAAGGACGAGCAGTACTTC. Protein sequence: CASRAGTSKDEQYF. The chain employs TRBV4-2 and TRBJ2-7, with 9 bases identical to TRBD2. The germline V gene has CDR1 LGHNA and CDR2 YNFKEQ. CDR3 length: 14 amino acids. After removal of 6 bases from V and 5 bases from J, the junction contained 8 bases not matched to a gene.

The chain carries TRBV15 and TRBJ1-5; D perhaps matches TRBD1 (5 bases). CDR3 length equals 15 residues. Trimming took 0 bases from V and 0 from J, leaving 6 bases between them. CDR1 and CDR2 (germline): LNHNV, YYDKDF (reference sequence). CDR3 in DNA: TGTGCCACCAGCAGAGAAAGGGGTAGCAATCAGCCCCAGCATTTT. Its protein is CATSRERGSNQPQHF.

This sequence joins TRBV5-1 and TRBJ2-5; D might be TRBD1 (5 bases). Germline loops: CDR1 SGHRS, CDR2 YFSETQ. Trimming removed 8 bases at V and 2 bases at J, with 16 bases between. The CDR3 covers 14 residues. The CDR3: CASNLQASQETQYF. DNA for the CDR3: TGCGCCAGTAACTTACAGGCTTCTCAAGAGACCCAGTACTTC.

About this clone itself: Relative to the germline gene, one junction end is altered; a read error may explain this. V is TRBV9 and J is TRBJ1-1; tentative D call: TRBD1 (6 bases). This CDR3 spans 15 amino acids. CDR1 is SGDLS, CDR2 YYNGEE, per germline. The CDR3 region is CASSPDVQGSIEVFF. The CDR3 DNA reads TGTGCCAGCAGCCCCGATGTGCAGGGGTCAATCGAAGTTTTCTTT.

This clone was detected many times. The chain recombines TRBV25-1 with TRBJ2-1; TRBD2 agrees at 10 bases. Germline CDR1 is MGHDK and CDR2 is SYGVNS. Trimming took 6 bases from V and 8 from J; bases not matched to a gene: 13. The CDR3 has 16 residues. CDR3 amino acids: CASSPIGIAGGDEQFF. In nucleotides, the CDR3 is TGTGCCAGCAGCCCCATAGGCATAGCGGGAGGCGATGAGCAGTTCTTC.

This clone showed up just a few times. The CDR3 reads CASSVGQGPEAFF. CDR3 bases: TGCGCCAGCAGCGTGGGACAGGGCCCTGAAGCTTTCTTT. The V call is TRBV5-1, the J call TRBJ1-1, with TRBD1 matching over 9 bases. This CDR3 comprises 13 residues. Germline CDR1 is SGHRS and CDR2 is YFSETQ. The J segment lost 6 bases and the V segment lost 4 bases, leaving 4 bases of the junction unmatched.

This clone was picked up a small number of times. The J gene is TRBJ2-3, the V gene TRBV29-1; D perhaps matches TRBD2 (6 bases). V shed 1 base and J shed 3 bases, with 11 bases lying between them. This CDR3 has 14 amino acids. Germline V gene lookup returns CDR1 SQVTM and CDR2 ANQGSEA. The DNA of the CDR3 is TGCAGCGTTGAAGGTTGGAGGGGAACAGATACGCAGTATTTT. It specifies CSVEGWRGTDTQYF.

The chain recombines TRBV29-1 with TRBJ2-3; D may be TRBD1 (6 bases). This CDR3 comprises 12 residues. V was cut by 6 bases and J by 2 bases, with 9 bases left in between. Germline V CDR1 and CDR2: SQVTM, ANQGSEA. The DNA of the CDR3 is TGCAGCGTGTACAGGGACACAGATACGCAGTATTTT. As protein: CSVYRDTDTQYF.

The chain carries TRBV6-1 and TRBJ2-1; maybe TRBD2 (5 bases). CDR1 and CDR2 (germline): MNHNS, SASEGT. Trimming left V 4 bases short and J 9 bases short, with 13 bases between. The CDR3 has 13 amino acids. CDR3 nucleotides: TGTGCCAGCAGTGCCGCGGGCGCGCCTGAGCAGTTCTTC. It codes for CASSAAGAPEQFF.

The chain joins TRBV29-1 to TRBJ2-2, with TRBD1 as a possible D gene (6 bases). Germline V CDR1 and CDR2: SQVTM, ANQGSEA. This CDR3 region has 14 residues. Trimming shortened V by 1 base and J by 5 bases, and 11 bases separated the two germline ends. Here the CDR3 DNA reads TGCAGCGTTGAAGGGCAGGGGCGAACCGGGGAGCTGTTTTTT. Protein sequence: CSVEGQGRTGELFF.

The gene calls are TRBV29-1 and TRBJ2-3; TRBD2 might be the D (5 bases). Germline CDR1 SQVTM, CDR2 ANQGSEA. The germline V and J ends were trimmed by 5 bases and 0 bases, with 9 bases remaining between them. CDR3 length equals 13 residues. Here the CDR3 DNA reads TGCAGCGTTAAGGGCGGGAGCACAGATACGCAGTATTTT. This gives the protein CSVKGGSTDTQYF.